This T cell receptor (beta chain) derives from a study of blood T cell repertoires in COVID-19. Study at large: From T cells, B-cell-depleted T cells, or PBMCs came the material, which was cDNA or gDNA.

CDR3 length: 15 amino acids. V lost 3 bases to trimming and J lost 4 bases, with 13 bases between them. The germline CDR1 and CDR2 sequences are SGHNT and YENEEA. Per the original methods: Estimation of nucleated cell counts was performed using reference gene primer amplification. Profiling relied on immunoSEQ multiplex PCR, and the TCRdb table lists in-frame clones only, not all of them. V and J calls and clone size follow that table, whereas D and trimming were derived from the DNA. The profile covers roughly 250,000 clones, with roughly 88% appearing a single time and 2% to 2.5% taken by the ten largest.

The chain is built from TRBV11-3 and TRBJ2-1; D is uncertain. Sequencing was carried out using peripheral blood. This receptor was obtained from a woman in her 40s who had recovered from COVID-19. CDR3: CASSLGSQNYNEQFF. CDR3 coding DNA: TGTGCCAGCAGCTTGGGCAGCCAAAATTACAATGAGCAGTTCTTC.